The 32 T cell receptor beta chains in this list originate from one sample, sequenced in a study of identical twins. TCRdb itself ran the 5' RACE reads through MiXCR, one entry per CDR3 protein. The sample holds about 290,000 distinct CDR3 sequences, nearly 9.5% seen once. This sample also belongs to another study, concerning yellow fever vaccine responses in identical twins.

The sample comprised CD8+ T cells sorted from blood. These receptor sequences come from a woman aged 18-30 years in good health.

The V gene is TRBV20-1, the J gene TRBJ2-6; no clear D. This CDR3 region has 17 residues. Deletions cut 7 bases from V and 2 bases from J, with 21 bases between. Germline V gene data show CDR1 as DFQATT and CDR2 as SNEGSKA (reference sequence). This CDR3 is CSVVDGPQRAGANVLTF. The CDR3 DNA reads TGCAGTGTAGTTGACGGGCCTCAAAGGGCTGGGGCCAACGTCCTGACTTTC.

This clonotype showed up many times. This chain joins TRBV14 and TRBJ2-1; a possible D gene is TRBD2 (6 bases). Trimming took 4 bases from V and 3 from J, leaving 16 bases between them. This CDR3 spans 16 amino acids. Germline-derived CDR1 and CDR2 are SGHDN and FVKESK. DNA for the CDR3: TGTGCCAGCAGCCCCCTCCCGGGGCGGGACTACAATGAGCAGTTCTTC. Translation gives CASSPLPGRDYNEQFF. The entire variable domain, with the rest obtained from reference TRBV14 and TRBJ2-1, is as follows: EAGVTQFPSHSVIEKGQTVTLRCDPISGHDNLYWYRRVMGKEIKFLLHFVKESKQDESGMPNNRFLAERTGGTYSTLKVQPAELEDSGVYFCASSPLPGRDYNEQFFGPGTRLTVL.

The J gene is TRBJ2-7, the V gene TRBV4-3; 9 nucleotides line up with TRBD1. V lost 0 bases, J lost 1 base, and 4 bases stayed unmatched. This CDR3 is built from 16 residues. CDR1 LGHNA and CDR2 YSLEER come from the germline V gene. CDR3 sequence reads: CASSQDHRGRSYEQYF. The CDR3 nucleotides are TGCGCCAGCAGCCAAGATCACAGGGGGCGATCCTACGAGCAGTACTTC.

This clonotype has only a few counts. The chain is built from TRBV28 and TRBJ2-1; 8 bases align to TRBD2. Germline V CDR1 and CDR2: MDHEN, SYDVKM. This CDR3 has 17 amino acids. Germline trimming cut 6 bases from V and 6 bases from J; bases unmatched to any gene: 16. The CDR3 loop is CASRTRGAGVGGNEQFF. The CDR3 nucleotides are TGTGCCAGCAGGACCCGGGGAGCGGGAGTGGGGGGCAATGAGCAGTTCTTC.

This clonotype was observed a handful of times. V is TRBV5-6 and J is TRBJ2-5, with 9 bases that match TRBD1. The CDR3 is 14 residues long. The germline V gene has CDR1 SGHDT and CDR2 YYEEEE. The trim removed 2 bases at V and 5 bases at J, leaving 4 bases unmatched. CDR3 nucleotide sequence: TGTGCCAGCAGCTTAACAGGGGGCTACGAGACCCAGTACTTC. This codes for CASSLTGGYETQYF.

The table lists this clonotype with many counts. V is TRBV15 and J is TRBJ2-1; TRBD1 matches at 8 bases. The V gene end was trimmed by 5 bases and the J gene end by 0 bases; junction bases not matched to a gene: 6. This CDR3 is built from 16 residues. The germline V gene has CDR1 LNHNV and CDR2 YYDKDF (reference sequence). This CDR3 is CATSSDTGGSYNEQFF. DNA for the CDR3: TGTGCCACCAGCTCAGATACAGGGGGCTCCTACAATGAGCAGTTCTTC.

The CDR3 spells CASSLVGGAYDTQYF. CDR3 nucleotide sequence: TGTGCCAGCAGCTTAGTGGGGGGGGCGTATGATACGCAGTATTTT. The chain combines TRBV7-3 with TRBJ2-3, with TRBD2 as a possible D gene (7 bases). Trimming took off 2 bases at V and 6 bases at J, with 15 bases between the two ends. The V gene's germline CDR1 is SGHTA and CDR2 FQGTGA. The CDR3 covers 15 residues. Full variable domain (outside the CDR3, taken from reference TRBV7-3 and TRBJ2-3): GAGVSQTPSNKVTEKGKYVELRCDPISGHTALYWYRQSLGQGPEFLIYFQGTGAADDSGLPNDRFFAVRPEGSVSTLKIQRTERGDSAVYLCASSLVGGAYDTQYFGPGTRLTVL.

The CDR3, as DNA: TGTGCCAGCAGTACCGCTATCCAAGAGACCCAGTACTTC. Residues: CASSTAIQETQYF. This sequence joins TRBV12-3 or TRBV12-4 and TRBJ2-5, with D hard to call. The CDR3 runs 13 residues. V lost 5 bases and J 1 base, leaving 8 bases between the germline ends.

There are a few counts of this clonotype. The CDR3 bases are TGTGCCAGCAGCTTACGGCAGGGTGCCACAGATACGCAGTATTTT. Its protein product is CASSLRQGATDTQYF. The chain couples TRBV11-3 to TRBJ2-3, with D maybe TRBD1 (5 bases). CDR1 is SGHNT, CDR2 YENEEA, per germline. Trimming removed 2 bases from V and 2 bases from J, with 11 bases in between. The CDR3 covers 15 residues.

This clonotype turned up a few times. J is TRBJ2-2 and V is TRBV27; possibly TRBD1 for D (6 bases). The CDR3 has 14 residues. Germline CDR1 reads MNHEY; CDR2 reads SMNVEV (reference sequence). V dropped 6 bases and J dropped 0 bases, with 8 bases sitting between them. In nucleotides, the CDR3 is TGTGCCAGCAGATGGACAGCGAACACCGGGGAGCTGTTTTTT. It is translated as CASRWTANTGELFF.

This clonotype was seen more than once but under ten times. This chain connects TRBV30 to TRBJ2-1; TRBD2 might be the D (6 bases). The CDR3 has 13 amino acids. V dropped 3 bases and J dropped 8 bases, with 14 bases sitting between them. Germline CDR1 reads GTSNPN; CDR2 reads SVGIG (reference sequence). The CDR3 spells CAWRGLGADEQFF. The CDR3 bases are TGTGCCTGGAGGGGACTTGGAGCGGATGAGCAGTTCTTC.

This clonotype occurred many times. V is TRBV12-3 or TRBV12-4 and J is TRBJ2-7, with 7 bases identical to TRBD1. The CDR3 extends over 16 amino acids. The V segment lost 7 bases and the J segment 6 bases; nucleotides outside the gene matches: 18. CDR3 in DNA: TGTGCCAGCACCCTAGGGCTGACAGGGCCAGGCGGCGAGCAGTACTTC. Its translation is CASTLGLTGPGGEQYF.

The rearrangement links TRBV19 to TRBJ2-1; no clear D gene. Looked up from germline, CDR1 is LNHDA and CDR2 is SQIVND (reference sequence). The length of the CDR3 is 15 residues. The V and J ends lost 0 bases and 4 bases respectively, with 10 bases between them. In DNA form, the CDR3 reads TGTGCCAGTAGTATAGATGGAGCGAATTACAATGAGCAGTTCTTC. It is translated as CASSIDGANYNEQFF.

This clonotype was observed a few times. This rearrangement joins TRBV5-8 to TRBJ2-7; 8 nucleotides match TRBD2. Germline-derived CDR1 and CDR2 are SGHTS and YDEGEE. The J segment lost 5 bases and the V segment lost 2 bases, leaving 12 bases of the junction unmatched. CDR3 length: 16 amino acids. CDR3 DNA: TGTGCCAGCAGCTTACTTACGGGAGGGCCTAAGGACGAGCAGTACTTC. Translation gives CASSLLTGGPKDEQYF.

The CDR3 region has the DNA TGTGCCATCGGCGAAGGGAGGGTTATTGAGCAGTTCTTC. Protein sequence: CAIGEGRVIEQFF. The chain links TRBV10-3 to TRBJ2-1; TRBD2 matches at 7 bases. CDR3 length: 13 residues. With V trimmed by 8 bases and J by 9 bases, 10 bases remained unmatched. Germline lookup yields CDR1 ENHRY and CDR2 SYGVKD.

The sample holds a few counts of this clonotype. V gene TRBV4-2 combines with J gene TRBJ1-1; D call uncertain. Trimming removed 1 base at V and 0 bases at J, with 12 bases between. From germline, CDR1 is LGHNA and CDR2 YNFKEQ. CDR3 length: 16 amino acids. The CDR3 spells CASSQVGVSMNTEAFF. In DNA, the CDR3 is TGTGCCAGCAGCCAAGTTGGGGTTTCCATGAACACTGAAGCTTTCTTT.

This sequence joins TRBV27 and TRBJ2-5; 9 bases line up with TRBD1. This CDR3 is built from 16 residues. Unmatched junction bases numbered 11, after V lost 4 bases and J lost 5 bases. The germline CDR1 and CDR2 sequences are MNHEY and SMNVEV (reference sequence). CDR3 bases: TGTGCCAGCAGTTCGAGGGACAGGGAGTTAAGGGAGACCCAGTACTTC. Encoded protein: CASSSRDRELRETQYF.

V is TRBV27 and J is TRBJ1-1; 7 bases agree with TRBD1. Looked up from germline, CDR1 is MNHEY and CDR2 is SMNVEV (reference sequence). The trim removed 0 bases at V and 13 bases at J, leaving 11 bases unmatched. The CDR3 extends over 14 amino acids. CDR3 in DNA: TGTGCCAGCAGTTTATCAGGATTGGCAGGGGGTGTTTTCTTT. This gives the protein CASSLSGLAGGVFF.

The rearrangement links TRBV28 to TRBJ2-7; D possibly corresponds to TRBD1 (5 bases). CDR1 MDHEN and CDR2 SYDVKM come from the germline V gene. Trimming took off 3 bases at V and 3 bases at J, with 12 bases between the two ends. The CDR3 runs to 14 residues. The CDR3 here is CASSFRVQNYEQYF. CDR3 DNA sequence: TGTGCCAGCAGTTTCAGGGTACAGAACTACGAGCAGTACTTC. The full variable domain, rest sourced from reference TRBV28 and TRBJ2-7, is DVKVTQSSRYLVKRTGEKVFLECVQDMDHENMFWYRQDPGLGLRLIYFSYDVKMKEKGDIPEGYSVSREKKERFSLILESASTNQTSMYLCASSFRVQNYEQYFGPGTRLTVT.

This clonotype was found many times. CDR3 sequence: CSVTTEQSPYYEQYF. For the CDR3, the DNA is TGCAGCGTAACAACTGAACAGAGTCCCTACTACGAGCAGTACTTC. V gene TRBV29-1 combines with J gene TRBJ2-7; D not resolved. Germline loops: CDR1 SQVTM, CDR2 ANQGSEA. V was clipped by 6 bases and J by 3 bases, with 21 bases between them. This CDR3 spans 15 amino acids.

The rearrangement links TRBV28 to TRBJ1-5; D call uncertain. The CDR3 spans 15 residues. Germline values: CDR1 MDHEN, CDR2 SYDVKM. V lost 5 bases, J lost 6 bases, and 17 bases lay in between. CDR3 protein: CASSPTGELSQPQHF. The CDR3 DNA reads TGTGCCAGCAGTCCCACCGGGGAGCTTAGTCAGCCCCAGCATTTT. The full variable domain, with the rest looked up from reference TRBV28 and TRBJ1-5, is DVKVTQSSRYLVKRTGEKVFLECVQDMDHENMFWYRQDPGLGLRLIYFSYDVKMKEKGDIPEGYSVSREKKERFSLILESASTNQTSMYLCASSPTGELSQPQHFGDGTRLSIL.

This clonotype was seen more than once but under ten times. This chain uses TRBV18 with TRBJ2-5; D is possibly TRBD2 (5 bases). The CDR3 covers 17 residues. CDR1 and CDR2 (germline): KGHSH, LQKENI. V lost 3 bases and J lost 5, with 22 bases in between. CDR3 sequence reads: CASSPEAWHSPRETQYF. The CDR3, as DNA: TGTGCCAGCTCACCGGAGGCGTGGCACTCGCCCCGGGAGACCCAGTACTTC. Looking up the rest from reference TRBV18 and TRBJ2-5 gives the full variable domain: NAGVMQNPRHLVRRRGQEARLRCSPMKGHSHVYWYRQLPEEGLKFMVYLQKENIIDESGMPKERFSAEFPKEGPSILRIQQVVRGDSAAYFCASSPEAWHSPRETQYFGPGTRLLVL.

This clonotype was counted only a few times. V gene TRBV10-3 combines with J gene TRBJ2-6; D perhaps matches TRBD2 (6 bases). This CDR3 region has 17 residues. Trimming left V 2 bases short and J 0 bases short, with 11 bases between. Germline CDR1 reads ENHRY; CDR2 reads SYGVKD. The CDR3 bases are TGTGCCATCAGTGAGATAAGCGGGCCCTCTGGGGCCAACGTCCTGACTTTC. Its translation is CAISEISGPSGANVLTF.

The chain is built from TRBV20-1 and TRBJ2-7; 12 bases align to TRBD2. With V trimmed by 0 bases and J by 3 bases, 3 bases remained unmatched. This CDR3 comprises 15 residues. Germline values: CDR1 DFQATT, CDR2 SNEGSKA (reference sequence). The CDR3 DNA follows: TGCAGTGCTAGAGATTTACTAGCGGGGGGCTACGAGCAGTACTTC. It encodes CSARDLLAGGYEQYF.

This clonotype was seen only a few times. The chain joins TRBV29-1 to TRBJ2-1; D ambiguous. This CDR3 has 12 residues. Trimming took 7 bases from V and 0 from J, leaving 7 bases between them. CDR1 is SQVTM, CDR2 ANQGSEA, per germline. CDR3 nucleotide sequence: TGCAGCGGCCGATCCTCCTACAATGAGCAGTTCTTC. As protein: CSGRSSYNEQFF.

This clonotype occurred many times. This chain uses TRBV29-1 with TRBJ1-2; D is undetermined. This CDR3 comprises 11 residues. In germline, CDR1 is SQVTM, CDR2 ANQGSEA. Deletions cut 0 bases from V and 5 bases from J, with 4 bases between. This CDR3 is CSVEERYGYTF. The CDR3 region has the DNA TGCAGCGTTGAAGAACGTTATGGCTACACCTTC. Filled out from reference TRBV29-1 and TRBJ1-2, the complete variable domain reads SAVISQKPSRDICQRGTSLTIQCQVDSQVTMMFWYRQQPGQSLTLIATANQGSEATYESGFVIDKFPISRPNLTFSTLTVSNMSPEDSSIYLCSVEERYGYTFGSGTRLTVV.

This clonotype was seen repeatedly, ten times or more. This sequence joins TRBV4-2 and TRBJ1-5; D is unclear. The CDR3 is made up of 14 amino acids. Germline V lookup: CDR1 LGHNA, CDR2 YNFKEQ. Trimming stripped 1 base from V and 4 bases from J, with 8 bases between. CDR3 loop: CASSQGEENQPQHF. The CDR3 DNA reads as TGTGCCAGCAGCCAAGGAGAGGAGAATCAGCCCCAGCATTTT.

This clonotype showed up just a few times. CDR3 in amino acids: CASSLGFGKSYNEQFF. The CDR3 bases are TGCGCCAGCAGCTTGGGATTCGGAAAAAGTTACAATGAGCAGTTCTTC. This chain joins TRBV5-1 and TRBJ2-1; D is uncertain. The CDR3 has 16 residues. Germline V gene lookup returns CDR1 SGHRS and CDR2 YFSETQ. V was shortened by 0 bases and J by 4 bases, with 14 bases between the two germline ends.

The chain has TRBV4-2 and TRBJ2-7; D is uncertain. The CDR3 runs to 12 residues. The germline CDR1 and CDR2 sequences are LGHNA and YNFKEQ. Trimming took 4 bases from V and 3 from J, leaving 7 bases between them. The CDR3 spells CASSPNHYEQYF. The CDR3 DNA is TGTGCCAGCAGCCCAAACCACTACGAGCAGTACTTC.

The sample holds many counts of this clonotype. The chain links TRBV11-2 to TRBJ2-1, with D perhaps matching TRBD1 or TRBD2 (5 bases each). Germline V gene sequence: CDR1 SGHAT, CDR2 FQNNGV. The CDR3 contains 12 residues. Trimming stripped 5 bases from V and 9 bases from J, with 11 bases between. This CDR3 is CASSPGRTEQFF. CDR3 nucleotide sequence: TGTGCCAGCAGCCCGGGACGGACTGAGCAGTTCTTC.

The chain couples TRBV7-9 to TRBJ2-2; D is undetermined. Trimming removed 7 bases from V and 4 bases from J, with 19 bases in between. The CDR3 has 16 residues. CDR1 and CDR2 (germline): SEHNR, FQNEAQ (reference sequence). CDR3 bases: TGTGCCAGCACCAAAGGTAGTCCCACGGGCACCGGGGAGCTGTTTTTT. This encodes CASTKGSPTGTGELFF.

This clonotype occurred a few times. The V and J genes are TRBV7-6 and TRBJ2-5, with 10 bases identical to TRBD2. After removal of 6 bases from V and 5 bases from J, the junction contained 18 bases not matched to a gene. Germline lookup yields CDR1 SGHVS and CDR2 FNYEAQ. The CDR3 covers 18 residues. This CDR3 is CASSSDLVGTSARETQYF. The CDR3 DNA is TGTGCCAGCAGTTCCGATTTGGTCGGGACTAGCGCTCGGGAGACCCAGTACTTC.